The clone carrying this TCR beta chain has just a few counts. Antigen: not known. After 5'RACE with constant-segment primers, TCR alpha and TCR beta cDNA libraries carrying sample barcodes and UMIs were obtained. TCRdb called the 5' RACE reads again in MiXCR, with one record for every CDR3 protein. The sample carries roughly 450,000 distinct CDR3 sequences, 18% recorded once. The germline V gene encodes CDR1 SGHRS and CDR2 YFSETQ. This CDR3 comprises 17 residues. The germline V and J ends were trimmed by 3 bases and 2 bases, with 19 bases remaining between them. These data are taken from a study of T-cell memory formation after mild COVID-19. Study-level findings and limits: Pre-infection memory already had some responding clones, implying cross-reactive memory joined. CM and EM subsets held most contracting CD4+ clones; EMRA held CD8+ ones.

This clonotype was obtained from an adult woman who had mild COVID-19 (a few samples of this study predate the infection). Cell type and time point are not known. The source material was PBMCs or a T cell subset sorted from them (not recorded which). The rearrangement links TRBV5-1 to TRBJ2-3; D is possibly TRBD1 (6 bases). This chain's CDR3 is CASSSGTRERFTDTQYF. In DNA, the CDR3 is TGCGCCAGCAGCTCCGGGACACGCGAAAGGTTCACAGATACGCAGTATTTT.